This T cell receptor beta chain derives from a study of CD8 T cells in ankylosing spondylitis. With 2 bases removed from V and 0 bases from J, the gap between germline ends came to 8 bases. The germline gives CDR1 LGHDT, CDR2 YNNKEL (reference sequence). This CDR3 region has 15 residues. Preparation of TCR beta libraries was done by quantitative 5'-RACE with molecular barcodes. TCRdb analysed the 5' RACE reads with MiXCR anew, one entry per CDR3 protein. The data hold under 450,000 distinct CDR3 sequences, with roughly 22% observed a single time. Material: blood, either unsorted or a sorted T cell fraction (not recorded which). The chain carries TRBV3-1 and TRBJ2-4; TRBD1 is a possible D gene (5 bases). This receptor was identified in a male donor with ankylosing spondylitis or in good health (not recorded which). CDR3 sequence (DNA): TGTGCCAGCAGCCAACCGACAGTAGCCAAAAACATTCAGTACTTC. Its protein is CASSQPTVAKNIQYF. The full variable domain, completed using reference TRBV3-1 and TRBJ2-4, is DTAVSQTPKYLVTQMGNDKSIKCEQNLGHDTMYWYKQDSKKFLKIMFSYNNKELIINETVPNRFSPKSPDKAHLNLHINSLELGDSAVYFCASSQPTVAKNIQYFGAGTRLSVL.